The source of this T cell receptor beta chain is a study of cytomegalovirus exposure and HLA in healthy donors. Study-level points and caveats: Analysis was carried out at a later point, and it linked a missense DCLRE1C variant to TCR beta V- and J-gene trimming. Rarity marked most TCR sequences, yet some public TCRs occurred in many donors.

Researchers ran the PCR with 60 Vbeta and 13 Jbeta primers. The table came from immunoSEQ multiplex PCR; TCRdb's copy has only in-frame clones and leaves some out. Of approximately 190,000 clones detected, roughly four fifths appear once; the ten largest clones hold approximately 0.8%. Trimming stripped 7 bases from V and 3 bases from J, with 7 bases between. Per germline, CDR1 MNHEY and CDR2 SMNVEV (reference sequence). The CDR3 length is 11 residues. Comment on this clone: Antigen: not known.

The chain joins TRBV27 to TRBJ2-7; no firm D call. The clonotype originates from a woman aged 18-35 years in good health and CMV-seronegative. Material: PBMCs. CDR3: CASKSYYEQYF. The DNA for the CDR3 is TGTGCCAGCAAGAGTTACTACGAGCAGTACTTC.